Listed here are 10 T cell receptor beta chains from one sample, sequenced in a study of control samples from healthy donors and cancer patients. Libraries were prepared by immunoSEQ multiplex PCR; TCRdb keeps only in-frame clonotypes and omits some of them. The table has around 200,000 clones, over 80% seen once. Sequenced: blood. The receptor set was obtained from a man aged 18 to 30 in good health.

V gene TRBV4-1 combines with J gene TRBJ2-4; 8 bases map to TRBD1. Germline V lookup: CDR1 MGHRA, CDR2 YSYEKL. The CDR3 consists of 16 residues. The J segment lost 8 bases and the V segment lost 4 bases, leaving 13 bases of the junction unmatched. The CDR3 reads CASSRPSGQGVHIQYF. The CDR3 nucleotides read TGCGCCAGCAGCCGACCATCCGGACAGGGCGTCCACATTCAGTACTTC.

The genes are TRBV12-3 or TRBV12-4 and TRBJ2-4; D gene uncertain. V was clipped by 3 bases and J by 0 bases, with 3 bases between them. The CDR3 consists of 13 residues. CDR3 sequence: CASSLLAKNIQYF. CDR3 nucleotide sequence: TGTGCCAGCAGTTTGTTAGCCAAAAACATTCAGTACTTC.

V and J are TRBV24-1 and TRBJ2-3, with unresolved D. Germline lookup yields CDR1 KGHDR and CDR2 SFDVKD. The germline V and J ends were trimmed by 3 bases and 4 bases, with 7 bases remaining between them. The CDR3 spans 13 residues. This chain's CDR3 is CATSDRPADTQYF. Here the CDR3 DNA reads TGTGCCACCAGTGATCGACCCGCAGATACGCAGTATTTT.

This chain joins TRBV5-4 and TRBJ2-7; 9 bases line up with TRBD1. The V segment lost 4 bases and the J segment 3 bases; nucleotides outside the gene matches: 14. The CDR3 is 17 residues long. CDR1 SGHNT and CDR2 YYREEE come from the germline V gene (reference sequence). The CDR3 is CASSPGTGSDGYYEQYF. In nucleotides, the CDR3 is TGTGCCAGCAGCCCAGGGACAGGGTCTGATGGTTACTACGAGCAGTACTTC.

The genes are TRBV15 and TRBJ1-3; D unresolved. The CDR3 extends over 14 amino acids. Trimming took 1 base from V and 4 from J, leaving 8 bases between them. Germline V gene lookup returns CDR1 LNHNV and CDR2 YYDKDF (reference sequence). The CDR3 protein is CATSRGAGGNTIYF. CDR3 sequence (DNA): TGTGCCACCAGCAGAGGAGCAGGAGGAAACACCATATATTTT.

The chain has TRBV6-6 and TRBJ2-7; tentatively, D is TRBD1 (6 bases). V was trimmed by 4 bases and J by 5 bases, leaving 18 bases between them. The CDR3 is 15 residues long. CDR1 MNHNY and CDR2 SVGAGI come from the germline V gene (reference sequence). CDR3 coding DNA: TGTGCCAGCAGTTCGACAGGACTCCGCGACCACGAGCAGTACTTC. Its translation: CASSSTGLRDHEQYF.

This clone was observed a few times. The gene calls are TRBV28 and TRBJ2-2, with D tentatively TRBD1 (5 bases). Deletions cut 5 bases from V and 6 bases from J, with 19 bases between. The length of the CDR3 is 16 residues. The germline V gene encodes CDR1 MDHEN and CDR2 SYDVKM. Written as DNA, the CDR3 is TGTGCCAGCAGTGGCCTGACAGCAGTAACGTCCGGGGAGCTGTTTTTT. This translates into CASSGLTAVTSGELFF.

This rearrangement joins TRBV10-2 to TRBJ1-1; D gene ambiguous. Deletions cut 5 bases from V and 1 base from J, with 5 bases between. Germline V gene sequence: CDR1 WSHSY, CDR2 SAAADI. This CDR3 spans 12 amino acids. This chain's CDR3 is CASSLTNTEAFF. As DNA, the CDR3 is TGCGCCAGCAGTCTTACGAACACTGAAGCTTTCTTT.

V usage is TRBV7-8 and J usage is TRBJ2-5; TRBD2 aligns across 14 bases. Germline loops: CDR1 SGHVS, CDR2 FQNEAQ. There are 20 residues in the CDR3. V shed 2 bases, J shed 4 bases, and the junction held 15 bases outside the gene matches. The CDR3 DNA follows: TGTGCCAGCAGCTTACTCGGATTCGGGCGTGGACTAGCGGGGGGAGAGACCCAGTACTTC. This translates into CASSLLGFGRGLAGGETQYF.

The chain uses TRBV7-9 and TRBJ2-6, with D unclear. The V end was cut by 4 bases, the J end by 0 bases, with 7 bases between. Germline loops: CDR1 SEHNR, CDR2 FQNEAQ (reference sequence). This CDR3 contains 15 residues. The CDR3 protein is CASSSTDSGANVLTF. The DNA for the CDR3 is TGTGCCAGCAGCTCTACAGACTCTGGGGCCAACGTCCTGACTTTC.